This TCR beta chain was captured by sequencing in a study of blood T cell repertoires in COVID-19. Study summary: Material from acute and convalescent COVID-19 was sourced from the United States, Italy and Spain.

In the source study's methods: Reference gene primers were amplified, and this amplification served to estimate nucleated cell counts. Generated by immunoSEQ multiplex PCR, the TCRdb table keeps only in-frame clones and is missing some. V, J and clone size are those of that table, while D and trimming were read from the DNA. Of more than 130,000 clones listed, more than 80% are singletons. There are 16 residues in the CDR3. CDR1 is KGHSH and CDR2 is LQKENI in the germline V gene. V was pared by 0 bases and J by 1 base, with 9 bases between. Sequencing was done on a sample of peripheral blood. This chain joins TRBV18 and TRBJ2-2, with a possible D match to TRBD2 (6 bases). This receptor was taken from a woman of 80 years or more in a cohort sampled during active or convalescent COVID-19. The CDR3: CASSPPGGVNTGELFF. CDR3 in DNA: TGTGCCAGCTCACCACCTGGCGGGGTGAACACCGGGGAGCTGTTTTTT.